Shown below are 5 T cell receptor beta chains from a single sample sequenced in a study of patients and donors after allogeneic stem cell transplantation (dated by TCRdb to 2018 to 2020). Library prep was done by RT-PCR. Reads for this sample came from a NextSeq 550. The public reads were quality trimmed at Q25 with fastp and then assembled into clones with MiXCR by TCRdb, keeping productive beta chains. Merged by CDR3 protein, the rows form single entries marked with the most common genes and DNA. The sample records around 160,000 distinct CDR3 sequences, roughly 31% of which are singletons. Around 3.2% of the sample is in the top ten clones. Sequenced material: blood, either unsorted or a sorted T cell fraction (not recorded which). These receptor sequences come from a human donor who was either an allogeneic HSCT recipient or a stem cell or donor lymphocyte infusion donor (not recorded which). It is not recorded whose cells these are; they may come from a transplant donor.

In this sample, this clonotype turned up a few times. The chain joins TRBV29-1 to TRBJ2-3; D possibly corresponds to TRBD1 (6 bases). CDR1 and CDR2 (germline): SQVTM, ANQGSEA. The V and J ends lost 6 bases and 1 base respectively, with 11 bases between them. The CDR3 loop spans 13 amino acids. The CDR3 DNA follows: TGCAGCGTCCACAGGGCGCGCACAGATACGCAGTATTTT. This sequence encodes CSVHRARTDTQYF.

The chain has TRBV7-3 and TRBJ2-5; D gene uncertain. Trimming left V 0 bases short and J 1 base short, with 12 bases between. Germline-derived CDR1 and CDR2 are SGHTA and FQGTGA. This CDR3 contains 16 residues. CDR3 loop: CASSLTTVEPQETQYF. The CDR3 DNA reads TGTGCCAGCAGCTTAACTACCGTTGAGCCCCAAGAGACCCAGTACTTC. Drawing the rest from reference TRBV7-3 and TRBJ2-5, the complete variable domain is GAGVSQTPSNKVTEKGKYVELRCDPISGHTALYWYRQSLGQGPEFLIYFQGTGAADDSGLPNDRFFAVRPEGSVSTLKIQRTERGDSAVYLCASSLTTVEPQETQYFGPGTRLLVL.

The chain is built from TRBV27 and TRBJ1-2; 8 bases are shared with TRBD1. The V gene's germline CDR1 is MNHEY and CDR2 SMNVEV (reference sequence). V was pared by 6 bases and J by 2 bases, with 11 bases of the junction left unmatched. The CDR3 has 16 residues. In DNA form, the CDR3 reads TGTGCCAGCAGAACTACGACAGGGGCTCGAAACTATGGCTACACCTTC. Translated, it gives CASRTTTGARNYGYTF.

With respect to this clonotype: A single base separates this from a much larger clone, so it may be a read error. The chain uses TRBV7-9 and TRBJ1-2; unclear D gene. CDR3 length: 13 amino acids. Trimming removed 1 base at V and 7 bases at J, with 10 bases between. Germline V lookup: CDR1 SEHNR, CDR2 FQNEAQ (reference sequence). The CDR3 nucleotides are TGTGCCAGCAGCTTAGGACCACAGACTGGCTACACCTTC. Protein sequence: CASSLGPQTGYTF.

This clonotype was counted at least ten times. The rearrangement joins TRBV6-5 to TRBJ2-3; 7 bases fit TRBD2. This CDR3 is built from 14 residues. Germline assignment: CDR1 MNHEY and CDR2 SVGAGI. V shed 8 bases, J shed 2 bases, and the junction held 7 bases outside the gene matches. The CDR3 DNA sequence: TGTGCCAGCGGTTGGGCGGGAGCCACAGATACGCAGTATTTT. Encoded protein: CASGWAGATDTQYF.